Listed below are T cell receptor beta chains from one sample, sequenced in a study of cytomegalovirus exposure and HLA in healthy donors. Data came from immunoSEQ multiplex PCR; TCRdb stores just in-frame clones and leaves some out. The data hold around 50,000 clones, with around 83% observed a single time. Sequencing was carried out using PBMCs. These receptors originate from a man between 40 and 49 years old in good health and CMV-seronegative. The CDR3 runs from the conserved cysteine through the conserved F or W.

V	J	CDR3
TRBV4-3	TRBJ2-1	CASSRRLAGGTGEQFF
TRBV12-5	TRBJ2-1	CASGRAGEYNEQFF
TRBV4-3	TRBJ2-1	CASSQDSSGGYNEQFF
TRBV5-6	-	CASSLGRAYEQYF
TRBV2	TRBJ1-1	CASSGGRVLMNTEAFF
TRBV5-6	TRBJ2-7	CASSALPGQVYEQYF
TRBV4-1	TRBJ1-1	CASSSTGTLNTEAFF
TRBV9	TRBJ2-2	CASSLQDRGLAGELFF
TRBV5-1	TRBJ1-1	CASSSGQLNTEAFF
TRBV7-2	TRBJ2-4	CASSSMRTGGRGNIQYF
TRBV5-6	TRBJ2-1	CASSFTGGAINEQFF
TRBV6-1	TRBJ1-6	CASRGTENSPLHF
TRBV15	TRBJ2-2	CATSKQPRGQNTGELFF
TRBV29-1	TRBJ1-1	CSVEMQGGRTEAFF
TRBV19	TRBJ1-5	CASSTSGGWGNQPQHF
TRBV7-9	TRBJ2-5	CASSLAWDRGQETQYF
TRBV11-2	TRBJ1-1	CASSLGAGNTEAFF
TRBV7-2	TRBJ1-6	CASSSTTAGSSYNSPLHF
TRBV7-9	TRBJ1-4	CASSSGGPSLEKLFF
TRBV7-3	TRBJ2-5	CASSLIAGGQETQYF
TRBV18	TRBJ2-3	CATRRGASTDTQYF
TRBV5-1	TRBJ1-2	CASSFTGENYGYTF
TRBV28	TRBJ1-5	CASSQGGSNQPQHF
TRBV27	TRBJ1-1	CASSLRFGGIAFF
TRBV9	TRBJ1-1	CASSVDQNGRSTEAFF
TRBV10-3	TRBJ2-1	CATMTSGGNEQFF
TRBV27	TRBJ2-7	CASSTETGPLEQYF
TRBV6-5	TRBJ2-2	CASRLTTSLTGELFF
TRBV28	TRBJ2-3	CASSLGLAGGSFTDTQYF
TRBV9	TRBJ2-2	CASSVTSSGAGELFF
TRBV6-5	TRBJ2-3	CASSYSGGGTRDTQYF
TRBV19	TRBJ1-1	CASTLSGERHTEAFF
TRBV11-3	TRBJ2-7	CASSLEGQGLSYEQYF
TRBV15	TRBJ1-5	CATSSGDSGNQPQHF
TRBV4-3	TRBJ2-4	CASSPNRVGNIQYF
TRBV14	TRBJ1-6	CASSPKGGSPLHF
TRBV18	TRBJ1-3	CASSPASLGDTIYF
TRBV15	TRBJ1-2	CATSRDEGAGISYTF
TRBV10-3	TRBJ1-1	CAISEGRGTEAFF
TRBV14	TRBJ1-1	CASSHFRGELNTEAFF
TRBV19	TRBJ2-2	CASRGTGTSNTGELFF
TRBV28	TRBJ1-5	CASSLSSGFNQPQHF
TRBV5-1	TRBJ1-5	CASSLAQGGQPQHF
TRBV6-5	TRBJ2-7	CASSTSGSSYEEQYF